These 15 T cell receptor beta chains were all obtained from the same sample, sequenced in a study. Via MiXCR, TCRdb re-called the 5' RACE reads, giving one row per CDR3 protein. The sample carries about 62,000 distinct CDR3 sequences, approximately 29% recorded once. The sequencing sample was made of tumor-infiltrating naive CD4+ T cells sorted from the breast tumor. The sample's subset: naive CD4+ T cells, CD4+CD45RA+CD25-. The receptor source for this set is a female donor with breast cancer.

V and J are TRBV6-2 or TRBV6-3 and TRBJ2-4, with D perhaps TRBD2 (6 bases). In germline, CDR1 is MNHEY, CDR2 SVGEGT. CDR3 length: 12 residues. With 2 bases removed from V and 13 bases from J, the gap between germline ends came to 12 bases. As DNA, the CDR3 is TGTGCCAGCAGTTACGAGGGACTCGCCCAGTACTTC. Protein: CASSYEGLAQYF.

The sample holds many counts of this clonotype. The chain couples TRBV7-9 to TRBJ2-7; D is unclear. Trimming removed 6 bases from V and 5 bases from J, with 20 bases in between. The CDR3 consists of 15 residues. Germline assignment: CDR1 SEHNR and CDR2 FQNEAQ (reference sequence). CDR3 nucleotide sequence: TGTGCCAGCAGACCCACCCCGGGTCCGGTCCACGAGCAGTACTTC. This translates into CASRPTPGPVHEQYF.

Comment on this clonotype: Relative to the germline gene, one junction end is altered; a read error may explain this. CDR3 nucleotide sequence: TGCGCCGGCAGCCAAGATGGGGGAGTGCCGACAGATACGCAGTATTTT. This sequence encodes CAGSQDGGVPTDTQYF. This rearrangement joins TRBV4-1 to TRBJ2-3, with D perhaps given as TRBD1 or TRBD2 (5 bases each). The CDR3 covers 16 residues. Germline V gene lookup returns CDR1 MGHRA and CDR2 YSYEKL.

This clonotype was counted a single time. J is TRBJ2-3 and V is TRBV2; tentatively, D is TRBD1 or TRBD2 (6 bases each). The CDR3 runs to 13 residues. Germline V lookup: CDR1 SNHLY, CDR2 FYNNEI. Trimming shortened V by 6 bases and J by 6 bases, and 13 bases separated the two germline ends. In nucleotides, the CDR3 is TGTGCCAGCAGCGGGGGCCCCCCCGATACGCAGTATTTT. As protein: CASSGGPPDTQYF. Together with reference TRBV2 and TRBJ2-3, the CDR3 gives the full variable domain: EPEVTQTPSHQVTQMGQEVILRCVPISNHLYFYWYRQILGQKVEFLVSFYNNEISEKSEIFDDQFSVERPDGSNFTLKIRSTKLEDSAMYFCASSGGPPDTQYFGPGTRLTVL.

The V call is TRBV28, the J call TRBJ2-7; 10 bases agree with TRBD2. There are 14 residues in the CDR3. J gave up 5 bases and V 9 bases, and 10 bases lay outside the gene matches. The V gene's germline CDR1 is MDHEN and CDR2 SYDVKM. The CDR3 sequence: CASLGGLARHEQYF. The CDR3 DNA sequence: TGTGCCAGTCTCGGGGGACTAGCGAGACACGAGCAGTACTTC. Together with reference TRBV28 and TRBJ2-7, the CDR3 gives the full variable domain: DVKVTQSSRYLVKRTGEKVFLECVQDMDHENMFWYRQDPGLGLRLIYFSYDVKMKEKGDIPEGYSVSREKKERFSLILESASTNQTSMYLCASLGGLARHEQYFGPGTRLTVT.

On this clonotype: The conserved phenylalanine or tryptophan normally closing the CDR3 is absent here, so this likely arose from a read error. The chain joins TRBV12-3 or TRBV12-4 to TRBJ1-5; no definite D call. CDR3 length equals 14 residues. V was trimmed by 6 bases and J by 0 bases, leaving 9 bases between them. The CDR3 DNA sequence: TGTGCCAGCAGCCGGACGGATAGCAATCAGCCCCAGCATTTA. Residues: CASSRTDSNQPQHL.

The chain is built from TRBV5-1 and TRBJ2-5; possibly TRBD1 for D (5 bases). The germline gives CDR1 SGHRS, CDR2 YFSETQ. The CDR3 contains 15 residues. The germline V and J ends were trimmed by 4 bases and 2 bases, with 15 bases remaining between them. CDR3 DNA: TGCGCCAGCAGCCAAATGACAGCCTCACAAGAGACCCAGTACTTC. It yields the protein CASSQMTASQETQYF.

Within the sample, this clonotype is medium-sized. The V call is TRBV9, the J call TRBJ2-3; 7 bases map to TRBD2. Germline V gives CDR1 SGDLS, CDR2 YYNGEE. This CDR3 spans 17 amino acids. V was pared by 0 bases and J by 3 bases, with 10 bases of the junction left unmatched. DNA for the CDR3: TGTGCCAGCAGCGTAGGGGTTGGCGGGAGTGCTACAGATACGCAGTATTTT. Residues: CASSVGVGGSATDTQYF.

A few counts support this clonotype. The chain is built from TRBV4-2 and TRBJ1-1; 12 bases map to TRBD1. CDR3 length: 16 residues. The junction had 3 bases not matched to a gene; V was cut back by 0 bases and J by 4 bases. From germline, CDR1 is LGHNA and CDR2 YNFKEQ. The CDR3 sequence is CASSQDPGQGATEAFF. As DNA, the CDR3 is TGTGCCAGCAGCCAAGATCCGGGACAGGGGGCCACTGAAGCTTTCTTT.

The rearrangement uses TRBV12-3 or TRBV12-4 and TRBJ2-7; the match to TRBD1 covers 8 bases. The CDR3 contains 14 residues. Trimming took 3 bases from V and 2 from J; bases not matched to a gene: 3. CDR3 in amino acids: CASSFGQGPYEQYF. DNA of the CDR3: TGTGCCAGCAGTTTCGGACAGGGCCCCTACGAGCAGTACTTC.

The chain is built from TRBV4-2 and TRBJ1-2; perhaps TRBD1 as D (5 bases). The CDR3 length is 13 residues. CDR1 is LGHNA and CDR2 is YNFKEQ in the germline V gene. V was clipped by 0 bases and J by 5 bases, with 7 bases between them. The CDR3 is CASSQDAGYGYTF. For the CDR3, the DNA is TGTGCCAGCAGCCAAGACGCAGGGTATGGCTACACCTTC.

Ten or more counts support this clonotype. The chain combines TRBV9 with TRBJ1-5; D call uncertain. This CDR3 has 15 residues. Germline V CDR1 and CDR2: SGDLS, YYNGEE. The ends were cut back, 4 bases at V and 0 bases at J, with 11 bases in the middle. CDR3 nucleotide sequence: TGTGCCAGCAGCCTAAATGGCTATAGCAATCAGCCCCAGCATTTT. It codes for CASSLNGYSNQPQHF.

The CDR3 coding sequence is TGTGCCAGCAGCTCGGTCCGGACCGGGGAGCTGTTTTTT. Encoded protein: CASSSVRTGELFF. The chain is built from TRBV7-3 and TRBJ2-2, with unresolved D. Germline loops: CDR1 SGHTA, CDR2 FQGTGA. Trimming took off 4 bases at V and 5 bases at J, with 8 bases between the two ends. This CDR3 spans 13 amino acids.

The chain links TRBV29-1 to TRBJ1-1, with D tentatively TRBD1 (6 bases). Trimming took off 7 bases at V and 5 bases at J, with 23 bases between the two ends. Germline V gene data show CDR1 as SQVTM and CDR2 as ANQGSEA. The CDR3 covers 15 residues. CDR3 coding DNA: TGCAGCGCCCTCGGAGATCGAGGGGGGCTAACTGAAGCTTTCTTT. Its translation is CSALGDRGGLTEAFF. Looking up the rest from reference TRBV29-1 and TRBJ1-1 gives the full variable domain: SAVISQKPSRDICQRGTSLTIQCQVDSQVTMMFWYRQQPGQSLTLIATANQGSEATYESGFVIDKFPISRPNLTFSTLTVSNMSPEDSSIYLCSALGDRGGLTEAFFGQGTRLTVV.

This clonotype was counted many times. This sequence joins TRBV7-2 and TRBJ2-1; 10 bases align to TRBD2. The V gene end was trimmed by 5 bases and the J gene end by 10 bases; junction bases not matched to a gene: 14. CDR3 length: 16 residues. Per germline, CDR1 SGHTA and CDR2 FQGNSA. The CDR3 DNA reads as TGTGCCAGCAGCCCCGTCGGAACTAGCGGGAAGAGGGAGCAGTTCTTC. Amino acids: CASSPVGTSGKREQFF.